This T cell receptor (beta chain) was identified during a study of identical twins. Germline V lookup: CDR1 DFQATT, CDR2 SNEGSKA (reference sequence). J lost 6 bases, V lost 4 bases, and 10 bases had no gene match. CDR3 size: 16 residues. TCRdb reanalysed the 5' RACE reads using MiXCR and keeps one entry per CDR3 protein. The repertoire includes over 550,000 distinct CDR3 sequences, roughly 7.1% of them detected once, and roughly 1.6% sits in the top ten. The data were also submitted as part of a second study, on yellow fever vaccine responses in identical twins.

The TCR sequence derives from a woman younger than 35 in good health. The chain employs TRBV20-1 and TRBJ2-1; 12 bases align to TRBD2. Sequencing was performed on PBMCs. CDR3 nucleotide sequence: TGCAGTGCTAAAATCCTAGCGGGAGGGTGGGGCAATGAGCAGTTCTTC. It yields the protein CSAKILAGGWGNEQFF.